The present entry profiles one TCR beta chain with its context. Its specificity is not known. Germline V CDR1 and CDR2: SGHTA, FQGNSA. Trimming shortened V by 1 base and J by 10 bases, and 17 bases separated the two germline ends. The CDR3 loop spans 16 amino acids. These data are taken from a study of cytomegalovirus exposure and HLA in healthy donors. Study results and limitations: Rates of TCR association differed by HLA locus in a later analysis, with DRB1 highest and HLA-C lowest. Per a later analysis, HLA-associated TCR beta chains showed more clonal expansion than other, equally common TCR beta chains. Sequencing likely produced, as an artifact, a cluster of highly shared sequence variants.

The PCR made use of 60 Vbeta and 13 Jbeta primers. Sequencing used immunoSEQ multiplex PCR; TCRdb keeps in-frame clones, though not all of them. The table shows approximately 160,000 clones, with around 77% occurring only once. What was sequenced was PBMCs. This sequence joins TRBV7-2 and TRBJ1-6, with D tentatively TRBD1 (5 bases). This TCR came from a woman aged 25 to 45 in good health and CMV-seronegative. In DNA form, the CDR3 reads TGTGCCAGCAGCTTAGTATCAGGGAGGAAAGGATCACCCCTCCACTTT. Its translation: CASSLVSGRKGSPLHF. Full variable domain (outside the CDR3, taken from reference TRBV7-2 and TRBJ1-6): GAGVSQSPSNKVTEKGKDVELRCDPISGHTALYWYRQSLGQGLEFLIYFQGNSAPDKSGLPSDRFSAERTGGSVSTLTIQRTQQEDSAVYLCASSLVSGRKGSPLHFGNGTRLTVT.